This passage covers 24 T cell receptor beta chains from one sample sequenced in a study of T-cell memory formation after mild COVID-19. TCRdb ran MiXCR on the 5' RACE reads and lists one entry per CDR3 protein. The table lists some 150,000 distinct CDR3 sequences, about 6.1% of them singletons, with about 2% in the top ten. The source material was PBMCs or a T cell subset sorted from them (not recorded which). These receptor sequences come from an adult woman who had mild COVID-19 (a few samples of this study predate the infection). Cell type and time point are not known.

This clonotype was picked up many times. The J gene is TRBJ2-4, the V gene TRBV7-2, with TRBD2 matching 8 bases. The V and J ends lost 5 bases and 9 bases, in that order; junction bases with no gene match: 12. The CDR3 consists of 15 residues. From germline, CDR1 is SGHTA and CDR2 FQGNSA. The CDR3 loop reads CASSDPRGGSSIQYF. The CDR3 nucleotides are TGTGCCAGCAGCGACCCTCGGGGGGGCTCAAGCATTCAGTACTTC.

This clonotype appeared a few times. The chain recombines TRBV3-1 with TRBJ2-3, with 9 bases identical to TRBD2. V trimming: 4 bases; J trimming: 0 bases; junction bases outside the gene matches: 2. Per germline, CDR1 LGHDT and CDR2 YNNKEL (reference sequence). CDR3 length: 15 residues. CDR3 amino acids: CASSPTSGSTDTQYF. The DNA of the CDR3 is TGTGCCAGCAGCCCGACTAGCGGAAGCACAGATACGCAGTATTTT.

This clonotype was counted between two and nine times. The chain links TRBV5-1 to TRBJ1-4; D might be TRBD1 (6 bases). The CDR3 length is 15 residues. Trimming removed 3 bases at V and 4 bases at J, with 13 bases between. CDR1 and CDR2 (germline): SGHRS, YFSETQ. The CDR3 is CASSSTGYINEKLFF. In DNA form, the CDR3 reads TGCGCCAGCAGCTCAACAGGGTATATTAATGAAAAACTGTTTTTT.

This clonotype was seen repeatedly, ten times or more. The chain uses TRBV7-9 and TRBJ2-7; D is unresolved. Trimming shortened V by 4 bases and J by 7 bases, and 20 bases separated the two germline ends. The CDR3 spans 15 residues. Germline-derived CDR1 and CDR2 are SEHNR and FQNEAQ (reference sequence). Written as DNA, the CDR3 is TGTGCCAGCAGCTCCGCGAGAGGACCCATCCAGGAGCAGTACTTC. Amino acids: CASSSARGPIQEQYF.

The rearrangement uses TRBV2 and TRBJ1-5; D gene ambiguous. Trimming pared 4 bases from V and 4 bases from J, leaving 5 bases between. The CDR3 sequence is 12 residues long. Germline assignment: CDR1 SNHLY and CDR2 FYNNEI. As DNA, the CDR3 is TGTGCCAGCAGTGGTAGTAATCAGCCCCAGCATTTT. This translates into CASSGSNQPQHF. The variable domain in full, with the rest retrieved from reference TRBV2 and TRBJ1-5, is EPEVTQTPSHQVTQMGQEVILRCVPISNHLYFYWYRQILGQKVEFLVSFYNNEISEKSEIFDDQFSVERPDGSNFTLKIRSTKLEDSAMYFCASSGSNQPQHFGDGTRLSIL.

Ten or more counts support this clonotype. This chain joins TRBV4-2 and TRBJ1-2, with D uncertain. With 0 bases removed from V and 3 bases from J, the gap between germline ends came to 8 bases. The germline V gene encodes CDR1 LGHNA and CDR2 YNFKEQ. This CDR3 contains 14 residues. The CDR3 coding sequence is TGTGCCAGCAGCCAAGATCCCGGGGACTATGGCTACACCTTC. Its translation is CASSQDPGDYGYTF.

The CDR3 spells CASSLWMGRNTEAFF. CDR3 DNA sequence: TGTGCCAGCAGCTTATGGATGGGACGGAACACTGAAGCTTTCTTT. J is TRBJ1-1 and V is TRBV7-9, with a weak D call TRBD1 (5 bases). The CDR3 extends over 15 amino acids. V was clipped by 2 bases and J by 1 base, with 11 bases between them. Per the germline V gene, CDR1 is SEHNR and CDR2 is FQNEAQ (reference sequence).

This clonotype was recorded at least ten times. The chain carries TRBV3-1 and TRBJ1-2; a possible D gene is TRBD1 (6 bases). Trimming took off 4 bases at V and 2 bases at J, with 11 bases between the two ends. There are 14 residues in the CDR3. Germline V gene lookup returns CDR1 LGHDT and CDR2 YNNKEL (reference sequence). CDR3 nucleotides: TGTGCCAGCAGCCGACAGGCGGGCAACTATGGCTACACCTTC. Translation: CASSRQAGNYGYTF.

This clonotype turned up a few times. The chain combines TRBV29-1 with TRBJ2-7; D may be TRBD1 or TRBD2 (5 bases each). Trimming stripped 4 bases from V and 1 base from J, with 20 bases between. This CDR3 has 16 residues. Germline assignment: CDR1 SQVTM and CDR2 ANQGSEA. CDR3 in DNA: TGCAGCGTTGTTTCAGGGTTCGAGGGGACGTCCTACGAGCAGTACTTC. Translating it yields CSVVSGFEGTSYEQYF.

This clonotype was counted a few times. This chain uses TRBV6-6 with TRBJ1-2; the D gene is possibly TRBD1 (6 bases). V shed 6 bases and J shed 4 bases, with 12 bases lying between them. The CDR3 has 13 residues. In germline, CDR1 is MNHNY, CDR2 SVGAGI (reference sequence). CDR3 nucleotides: TGTGCCAGCAGAATCGGACAGATCTATGGCTACACCTTC. Its translation is CASRIGQIYGYTF.

The V gene is TRBV7-9, the J gene TRBJ2-2; tentatively, D is TRBD2 (6 bases). The CDR3 is 17 residues long. V lost 5 bases and J lost 1, with 17 bases in between. Looked up from germline, CDR1 is SEHNR and CDR2 is FQNEAQ (reference sequence). In DNA, the CDR3 is TGTGCCAGCAGCGGCTACTGGGGGGAGCTGAACACCGGGGAGCTGTTTTTT. It specifies CASSGYWGELNTGELFF.

The gene calls are TRBV5-1 and TRBJ1-1, with TRBD1 matching 9 bases. Germline lookup yields CDR1 SGHRS and CDR2 YFSETQ. Unmatched junction bases numbered 5, after V lost 0 bases and J lost 2 bases. The CDR3 is 16 residues long. The CDR3 nucleotides read TGCGCCAGCAGCTTGGGGACAGGGGCCCATAACACTGAAGCTTTCTTT. This codes for CASSLGTGAHNTEAFF.

The sample holds a few counts of this clonotype. This sequence joins TRBV24-1 and TRBJ2-5; D is possibly TRBD1 (6 bases). Per germline, CDR1 KGHDR and CDR2 SFDVKD. Trimming took 0 bases from V and 4 from J, leaving 11 bases between them. This CDR3 region has 15 residues. CDR3 loop: CATSDLRTVGETQYF. CDR3 DNA: TGTGCCACCAGTGATTTGAGGACAGTCGGAGAGACCCAGTACTTC.

Ten or more counts support this clonotype. The gene calls are TRBV21-1 and TRBJ2-7; no check of the table's D call, TRBD2, against the DNA was made. TRBV21-1 is shown as a pseudogene. CDR3 length: 12 residues. The CDR3 loop reads CARDLVPYEQYF. The CDR3 DNA reads TGTGCCAGGGACTTAGTCCCCTACGAGCAGTACTTC.

This clonotype was seen more than once but under ten times. The CDR3 DNA is TGTGCCAGCAGTTTAGACGACTCCCTTAACAATGAGCAGTTCTTC. Protein sequence: CASSLDDSLNNEQFF. The V and J genes are TRBV12-3 or TRBV12-4 and TRBJ2-1; D is undetermined. Trimming left V 1 base short and J 5 bases short, with 12 bases between. This CDR3 spans 15 amino acids.

This clonotype has only a few counts. The rearrangement links TRBV20-1 to TRBJ2-1; D is perhaps TRBD2 (5 bases). The germline V gene has CDR1 DFQATT and CDR2 SNEGSKA (reference sequence). The CDR3 extends over 14 amino acids. V dropped 3 bases and J dropped 0 bases, with 9 bases sitting between them. Here the CDR3 DNA reads TGCAGTGCTAGCGGGGAAAGCTCCTACAATGAGCAGTTCTTC. This sequence encodes CSASGESSYNEQFF.

The table lists this clonotype with a few counts. The V and J genes are TRBV5-6 and TRBJ2-1, with a tentative D call TRBD1 (6 bases). The V and J ends lost 4 bases and 8 bases respectively, with 22 bases between them. The CDR3 extends over 16 amino acids. CDR1 is SGHDT, CDR2 YYEEEE, per germline. Here the CDR3 reads CASSPTGRAVRDEQFF. DNA of the CDR3: TGTGCCAGCAGCCCAACAGGGAGAGCAGTAAGGGATGAGCAGTTCTTC.

This clonotype was recorded a few times. The chain links TRBV20-1 to TRBJ1-2; 8 nucleotides match TRBD1. V was clipped by 2 bases and J by 7 bases; unmatched bases: 3. Germline V gives CDR1 DFQATT, CDR2 SNEGSKA (reference sequence). CDR3 size: 12 residues. DNA of the CDR3: TGCAGTGCTAGACAGGGGGCGATTGGCTACACCTTC. It is translated as CSARQGAIGYTF.

This clonotype was seen repeatedly, ten times or more. This chain connects TRBV29-1 to TRBJ1-1, with 10 positions matching TRBD1. The CDR3 consists of 15 residues. Trimming removed 6 bases from V and 5 bases from J; junction bases left unmatched: 12. CDR1 and CDR2 from the germline V gene are SQVTM and ANQGSEA. This chain's CDR3 is CSVGRGQGLRTEAFF. CDR3 in DNA: TGCAGCGTGGGCCGGGGACAGGGGTTAAGAACTGAAGCTTTCTTT.

There are a few counts of this clonotype. The rearrangement joins TRBV7-9 to TRBJ2-7; TRBD1 might be the D (5 bases). Germline V gene lookup returns CDR1 SEHNR and CDR2 FQNEAQ (reference sequence). This CDR3 is built from 15 residues. V was shortened by 2 bases and J by 5 bases, with 16 bases between the two germline ends. The CDR3 bases are TGTGCCAGCAGCTTAAGTCTCAGCAGGGAAGACGAGCAGTACTTC. It yields the protein CASSLSLSREDEQYF.

Ten or more counts support this clonotype. CDR3 sequence reads: CASRDRYGLRDEQFF. The CDR3, as DNA: TGTGCCAGCAGGGACCGTTATGGGCTTCGCGATGAGCAGTTCTTC. The J gene is TRBJ2-1, the V gene TRBV5-5; D unresolved. The ends were cut back, 5 bases at V and 8 bases at J, with 20 bases in the middle. The germline gives CDR1 SGHKS, CDR2 YYEKEE (reference sequence). The CDR3 contains 15 residues.

This clonotype was recorded a few times. This sequence joins TRBV19 and TRBJ2-5; D not resolved. Per the germline V gene, CDR1 is LNHDA and CDR2 is SQIVND (reference sequence). V was pared by 3 bases and J by 1 base, with 6 bases between. There are 13 residues in the CDR3. CDR3 protein: CASSMTSQETQYF. DNA for the CDR3: TGTGCCAGTAGTATGACCAGCCAAGAGACCCAGTACTTC.

The sample holds many counts of this clonotype. The rearrangement uses TRBV5-1 and TRBJ2-1; 9 bases line up with TRBD2. CDR3 size: 16 residues. V was clipped by 1 base and J by 3 bases; unmatched bases: 5. Germline CDR1 is SGHRS and CDR2 is YFSETQ. CDR3 nucleotides: TGCGCCAGCAGCTTGACTGCGGGAGGGCGCTACAATGAGCAGTTCTTC. Residues: CASSLTAGGRYNEQFF. Combining the CDR3 with reference TRBV5-1 and TRBJ2-1 gives the whole variable domain KAGVTQTPRYLIKTRGQQVTLSCSPISGHRSVSWYQQTPGQGLQFLFEYFSETQRNKGNFPGRFSGRQFSNSRSEMNVSTLELGDSALYLCASSLTAGGRYNEQFFGPGTRLTVL.

This chain connects TRBV3-1 to TRBJ1-2; tentatively, D is TRBD1 (6 bases). The ends were cut back, 4 bases at V and 6 bases at J, with 18 bases in the middle. Germline V gene data show CDR1 as LGHDT and CDR2 as YNNKEL (reference sequence). CDR3 length: 15 amino acids. CDR3 sequence: CASSLRSGAGNGYTF. The CDR3 nucleotides are TGTGCCAGCAGCCTCCGATCGGGGGCAGGGAATGGCTACACCTTC.